The present entry profiles one T cell receptor (beta chain) with its context. The source of the sample is a study of blood T cell repertoires in COVID-19. On the study more broadly: COVID-19 samples collected from the United States, Italy and Spain covered acute and convalescent phases. The cDNA or gDNA used as material had been derived from T cells, B-cell-depleted T cells, or PBMCs.

Per the study methods: Reference gene primer amplification gave estimated nucleated cell counts. Method: immunoSEQ multiplex PCR; TCRdb's copy keeps in-frame clones and lacks some. V, J and clone size were drawn from that table, and D and trimming were deduced from the DNA. This table has 99,000 or so clones, roughly four fifths appearing once. The CDR3 totals 14 residues. The V end was cut by 6 bases, the J end by 4 bases, with 13 bases between. Germline V gene sequence: CDR1 MDHEN, CDR2 SYDVKM. The source material was peripheral blood. The chain recombines TRBV28 with TRBJ1-3; D gene unclear. The receptor was derived from a man aged 60 to 69 with acute or convalescent COVID-19. CDR3 sequence (DNA): TGTGCCAGCAGCACGACTTACTTCGGAAACACCATATATTTT. It encodes CASSTTYFGNTIYF. Drawing the rest from reference TRBV28 and TRBJ1-3, the complete variable domain is DVKVTQSSRYLVKRTGEKVFLECVQDMDHENMFWYRQDPGLGLRLIYFSYDVKMKEKGDIPEGYSVSREKKERFSLILESASTNQTSMYLCASSTTYFGNTIYFGEGSWLTVV.